Each of the 19 T cell receptor beta chains below was sequenced from the same sample in a study of PD-L1 blockade in urothelial cancer. This table comes from immunoSEQ multiplex PCR, and its TCRdb copy is limited to in-frame clones, with some not included. The data contain roughly 120,000 clones, around 90% of them singletons. Specified time point: peripheral blood 6 weeks after treatment start. The sequencing here drew on PBMCs, taken around atezolizumab (anti-PD-L1) treatment. These receptors originate from a man aged 55 to 69 with urothelial cancer.

The rearrangement uses TRBV2 and TRBJ2-1; D is perhaps TRBD2 (6 bases). Trimming stripped 6 bases from V and 0 bases from J, with 9 bases between. The CDR3 loop spans 14 amino acids. The germline gives CDR1 SNHLY, CDR2 FYNNEI. The CDR3 DNA reads as TGTGCCAGCAGCGGGGGAAGCTCCTACAATGAGCAGTTCTTC. It translates to CASSGGSSYNEQFF.

The chain carries TRBV2 and TRBJ2-2; TRBD2 might be the D (5 bases). V was clipped by 7 bases and J by 4 bases, with 13 bases between them. Germline-derived CDR1 and CDR2 are SNHLY and FYNNEI. The CDR3 spans 14 residues. The CDR3 sequence: CASTGGERTGELFF. The CDR3 region has the DNA TGTGCCAGCACCGGAGGTGAACGCACCGGGGAGCTGTTTTTT.

This clone was seen once. V usage is TRBV5-1 and J usage is TRBJ2-3; 11 positions match TRBD2. The junction had 9 bases not matched to a gene; V was cut back by 4 bases and J by 2 bases. The CDR3 runs to 17 residues. Germline V gene sequence: CDR1 SGHRS, CDR2 YFSETQ. This CDR3 reads CASSVQLAGDITDTQYF. The DNA of the CDR3 is TGCGCCAGCAGCGTCCAACTAGCGGGGGATATCACAGATACGCAGTATTTT.

This clone was picked up a small number of times. The gene calls are TRBV30 and TRBJ1-2; 11 nucleotides agree with TRBD1. V lost 5 bases to trimming and J lost 7 bases; unmatched junction nucleotides: 12. From germline, CDR1 is GTSNPN and CDR2 SVGIG (reference sequence). This CDR3 spans 15 amino acids. CDR3 sequence reads: CAWGPLDRGHLGYTF. The DNA of the CDR3 is TGTGCCTGGGGGCCCCTGGACAGGGGGCACCTTGGCTACACCTTC. Full variable domain (remainder filled in from reference TRBV30 and TRBJ1-2): SQTIHQWPATLVQPVGSPLSLECTVEGTSNPNLYWYRQAAGRGLQLLFYSVGIGQISSEVPQNLSASRPQDRQFILSSKKLLLSDSGFYLCAWGPLDRGHLGYTFGSGTRLTVV.

V is TRBV6-5 and J is TRBJ2-3, with 8 bases matching TRBD2. CDR1 is MNHEY, CDR2 SVGAGI, per germline. J was trimmed by 2 bases and V by 6 bases; bases with no gene match: 4. The CDR3 is 14 amino acids. CDR3 in amino acids: CASSSGGLTDTQYF. CDR3 coding DNA: TGTGCCAGCAGCTCGGGGGGGCTCACAGATACGCAGTATTTT.

The chain employs TRBV29-1 and TRBJ1-1, with TRBD1 matching 10 bases. V trimming: 7 bases; J trimming: 2 bases; junction bases outside the gene matches: 7. CDR1 SQVTM and CDR2 ANQGSEA come from the germline V gene. This CDR3 has 14 residues. In nucleotides, the CDR3 is TGCAGCGCTAAAAGGACAGGGGGAAACACTGAAGCTTTCTTT. Its protein is CSAKRTGGNTEAFF.

This chain uses TRBV6-1 with TRBJ2-5; perhaps TRBD1 as D (5 bases). Germline V CDR1 and CDR2: MNHNS, SASEGT. The CDR3 loop spans 13 amino acids. The V end lost 2 bases, the J end lost 4 bases, and 8 bases lay between the germline ends. For the CDR3, the DNA is TGTGCCAGCAGTGAACAGGGTGGAGAGACCCAGTACTTC. As protein: CASSEQGGETQYF.

The rearrangement joins TRBV28 to TRBJ2-7; weak D call: TRBD2 (5 bases). The CDR3 spans 12 residues. V shed 6 bases and J shed 4 bases, with 10 bases lying between them. Germline values: CDR1 MDHEN, CDR2 SYDVKM. The CDR3 sequence: CASSTGVYEQYF. CDR3 DNA sequence: TGTGCCAGCAGCACCGGGGTATACGAGCAGTACTTC. Filled out from reference TRBV28 and TRBJ2-7, the complete variable domain reads DVKVTQSSRYLVKRTGEKVFLECVQDMDHENMFWYRQDPGLGLRLIYFSYDVKMKEKGDIPEGYSVSREKKERFSLILESASTNQTSMYLCASSTGVYEQYFGPGTRLTVT.

This clone was seen only once. The V gene is TRBV7-3, the J gene TRBJ2-3; D unresolved. Per germline, CDR1 SGHTA and CDR2 FQGTGA. This CDR3 is 17 amino acids long. V lost 5 bases and J lost 2, with 20 bases in between. The CDR3 DNA follows: TGTGCCAGCAGCGCCTACGCCGTGGGCGCCGACACAGATACGCAGTATTTT. This codes for CASSAYAVGADTDTQYF.

V usage is TRBV7-2 and J usage is TRBJ1-4; D unclear. This CDR3 contains 13 residues. The V end was cut by 5 bases, the J end by 7 bases, with 11 bases between. CDR1 is SGHTA, CDR2 FQGNSA, per germline. The chain's CDR3 is CASSVLNAEKLFF. For the CDR3, the DNA is TGTGCCAGCAGCGTCCTAAATGCTGAAAAACTGTTTTTT.

The chain has TRBV6-1 and TRBJ2-3; 9 bases fit TRBD1. There are 16 residues in the CDR3. Per germline, CDR1 MNHNS and CDR2 SASEGT. V trimming: 1 base; J trimming: 4 bases; junction bases outside the gene matches: 6. Here the CDR3 DNA reads TGTGCCAGCAGTGAAGATTTAGGGACAGGGTCAGATACGCAGTATTTT. Its translation: CASSEDLGTGSDTQYF.

The chain's CDR3 is CASSRSGQGADTEAFF. The CDR3, as DNA: TGCGCCAGCAGCCGCTCGGGACAGGGGGCAGACACTGAAGCTTTCTTT. This chain joins TRBV5-1 and TRBJ1-1; 12 nucleotides agree with TRBD1. The germline V gene encodes CDR1 SGHRS and CDR2 YFSETQ. Germline trimming cut 4 bases from V and 3 bases from J; bases unmatched to any gene: 7. This CDR3 is 16 amino acids long.

The chain couples TRBV6-1 to TRBJ1-6; 10 bases agree with TRBD1. Germline loops: CDR1 MNHNS, CDR2 SASEGT. The CDR3 has 16 residues. Trimming at V came to 4 bases and at J to 6 bases, leaving 6 bases not matched to a gene. CDR3 sequence: CASSAPGQGRNSPLHF. CDR3 DNA sequence: TGTGCCAGCAGTGCACCGGGACAGGGGCGTAATTCACCCCTCCACTTT.

The chain couples TRBV6-5 to TRBJ2-5, with D maybe TRBD2 (5 bases). Germline V gene data show CDR1 as MNHEY and CDR2 as SVGAGI. Trimming took off 1 base at V and 2 bases at J, with 8 bases between the two ends. The CDR3 has 14 amino acids. The CDR3 bases are TGTGCCAGCAGTTACTTGACGGGGCAAGAGACCCAGTACTTC. The encoded protein is CASSYLTGQETQYF.

The chain combines TRBV5-4 with TRBJ2-7; 9 bases map to TRBD2. The CDR3 totals 15 residues. With V trimmed by 0 bases and J by 3 bases, 4 bases remained unmatched. Germline V gene lookup returns CDR1 SGHNT and CDR2 YYREEE (reference sequence). The CDR3 loop is CASSLETSGLYEQYF. The CDR3 DNA is TGTGCCAGCAGCTTGGAAACTAGCGGGCTCTACGAGCAGTACTTC.

The sample holds one count of this clone. This chain connects TRBV15 to TRBJ2-1; 11 nucleotides agree with TRBD2. V lost 3 bases to trimming and J lost 6 bases; unmatched junction nucleotides: 13. This CDR3 contains 18 residues. Germline lookup yields CDR1 LNHNV and CDR2 YYDKDF (reference sequence). DNA of the CDR3: TGTGCCACCAGCAGGTACGGAGGGGCTACTAGCGGGAGCAATGAGCAGTTCTTC. Translation: CATSRYGGATSGSNEQFF.

The genes are TRBV6-5 and TRBJ1-1; D remains unclear. The length of the CDR3 is 13 residues. V was clipped by 5 bases and J by 4 bases, with 11 bases between them. CDR1 is MNHEY and CDR2 is SVGAGI in the germline V gene. DNA of the CDR3: TGTGCCAGCAGTCGTTCTGGGCCCACTGAAGCTTTCTTT. Encoded protein: CASSRSGPTEAFF.

This clone has a single count. CDR3 nucleotides: TGTGCCAGCACCCTCGGGAGACACACCGGGGAGCTGTTTTTT. This gives the protein CASTLGRHTGELFF. The genes are TRBV9 and TRBJ2-2, with TRBD2 as a possible D gene (6 bases). V was trimmed by 6 bases and J by 3 bases, leaving 12 bases between them. This CDR3 region has 14 residues. Germline CDR1 reads SGDLS; CDR2 reads YYNGEE. The full variable domain, its missing parts supplied by reference TRBV9 and TRBJ2-2, is DSGVTQTPKHLITATGQRVTLRCSPRSGDLSVYWYQQSLDQGLQFLIQYYNGEERAKGNILERFSAQQFPDLHSELNLSSLELGDSALYFCASTLGRHTGELFFGEGSRLTVL.

The V call is TRBV6-5, the J call TRBJ2-1; no reliable D call. V shed 6 bases and J shed 6 bases, with 9 bases lying between them. The CDR3 sequence is 12 residues long. CDR1 is MNHEY, CDR2 SVGAGI, per germline. The CDR3, as DNA: TGTGCCAGCAGATCTAGTTCCAATGAGCAGTTCTTC. Its protein product is CASRSSSNEQFF.